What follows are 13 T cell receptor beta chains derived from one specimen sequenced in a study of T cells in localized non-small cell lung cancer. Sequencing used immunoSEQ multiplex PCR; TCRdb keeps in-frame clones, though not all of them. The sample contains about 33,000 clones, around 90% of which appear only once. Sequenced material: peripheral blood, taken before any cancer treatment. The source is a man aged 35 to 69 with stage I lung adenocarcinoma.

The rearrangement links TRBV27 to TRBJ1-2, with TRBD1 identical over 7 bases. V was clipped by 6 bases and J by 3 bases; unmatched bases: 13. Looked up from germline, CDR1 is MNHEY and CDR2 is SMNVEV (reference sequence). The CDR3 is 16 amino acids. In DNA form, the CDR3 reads TGTGCCAGCAGACCTCTCCAGGGAACAGGGGACTATGGCTACACCTTC. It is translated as CASRPLQGTGDYGYTF.

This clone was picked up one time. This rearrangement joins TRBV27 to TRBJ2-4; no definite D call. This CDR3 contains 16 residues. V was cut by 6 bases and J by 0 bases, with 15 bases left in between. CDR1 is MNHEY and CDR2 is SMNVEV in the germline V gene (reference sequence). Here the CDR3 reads CASRKLASVAKNIQYF. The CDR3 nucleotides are TGTGCCAGCAGAAAGCTGGCGAGTGTAGCCAAAAACATTCAGTACTTC.

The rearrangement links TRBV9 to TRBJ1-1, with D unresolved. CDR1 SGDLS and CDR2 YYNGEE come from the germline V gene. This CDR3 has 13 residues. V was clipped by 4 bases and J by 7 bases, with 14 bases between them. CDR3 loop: CASSPMSGREAFF. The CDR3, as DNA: TGTGCCAGCAGCCCCATGAGTGGACGTGAAGCTTTCTTT.

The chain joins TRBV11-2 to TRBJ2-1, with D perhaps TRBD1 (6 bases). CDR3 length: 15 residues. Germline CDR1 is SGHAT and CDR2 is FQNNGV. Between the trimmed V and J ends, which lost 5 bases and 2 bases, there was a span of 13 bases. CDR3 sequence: CASSDSWTAYNEQFF. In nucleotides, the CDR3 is TGTGCCAGCAGCGATTCGTGGACAGCCTACAATGAGCAGTTCTTC. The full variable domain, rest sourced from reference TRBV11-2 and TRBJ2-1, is EAGVAQSPRYKIIEKRQSVAFWCNPISGHATLYWYQQILGQGPKLLIQFQNNGVVDDSQLPKDRFSAERLKGVDSTLKIQPAKLEDSAVYLCASSDSWTAYNEQFFGPGTRLTVL.

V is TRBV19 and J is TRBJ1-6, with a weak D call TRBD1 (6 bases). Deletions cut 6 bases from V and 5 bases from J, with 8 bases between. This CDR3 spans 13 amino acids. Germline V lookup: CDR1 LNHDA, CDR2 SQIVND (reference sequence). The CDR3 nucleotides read TGTGCCAGTAGGAGGACAGATAATTCACCCCTCCACTTT. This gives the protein CASRRTDNSPLHF.

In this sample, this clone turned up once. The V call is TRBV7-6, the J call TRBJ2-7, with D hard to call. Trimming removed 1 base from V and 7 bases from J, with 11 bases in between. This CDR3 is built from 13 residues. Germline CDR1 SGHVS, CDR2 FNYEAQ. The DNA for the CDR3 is TGTGCCAGCAGCTTAGGACCCTCCGGGGAGCAGTACTTC. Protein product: CASSLGPSGEQYF.

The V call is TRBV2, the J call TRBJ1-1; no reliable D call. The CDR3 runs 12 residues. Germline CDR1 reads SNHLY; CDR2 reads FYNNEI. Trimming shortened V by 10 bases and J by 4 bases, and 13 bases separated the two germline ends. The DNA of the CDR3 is TGTGCCACCGCGGGGTGGGGCACTGAAGCTTTCTTT. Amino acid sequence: CATAGWGTEAFF.

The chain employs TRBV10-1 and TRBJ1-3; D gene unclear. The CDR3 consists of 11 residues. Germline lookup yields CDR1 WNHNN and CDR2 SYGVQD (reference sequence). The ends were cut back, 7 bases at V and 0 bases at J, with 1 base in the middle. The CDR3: CASNSGNTIYF. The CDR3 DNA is TGCGCCAGCAACTCTGGAAACACCATATATTTT.

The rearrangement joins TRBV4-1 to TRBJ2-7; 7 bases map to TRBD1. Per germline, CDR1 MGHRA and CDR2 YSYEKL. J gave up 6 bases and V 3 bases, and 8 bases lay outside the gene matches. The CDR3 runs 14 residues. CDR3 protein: CASSHPTGVGEQYF. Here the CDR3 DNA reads TGCGCCAGCAGCCATCCCACAGGGGTGGGCGAGCAGTACTTC.

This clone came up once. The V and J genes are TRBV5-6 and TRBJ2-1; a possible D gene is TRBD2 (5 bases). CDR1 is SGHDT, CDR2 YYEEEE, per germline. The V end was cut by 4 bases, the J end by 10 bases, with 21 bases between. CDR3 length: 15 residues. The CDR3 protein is CASSRAAGLLGEQFF. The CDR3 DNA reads TGTGCCAGCAGCCGAGCGGCGGGTCTGCTTGGGGAGCAGTTCTTC.

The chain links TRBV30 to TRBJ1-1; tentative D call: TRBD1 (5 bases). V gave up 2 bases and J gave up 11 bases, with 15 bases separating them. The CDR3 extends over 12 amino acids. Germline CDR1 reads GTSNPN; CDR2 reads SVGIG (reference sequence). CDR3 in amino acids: CAWSRRDPRAFF. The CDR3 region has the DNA TGTGCCTGGAGTCGACGGGACCCTAGGGCTTTCTTT.

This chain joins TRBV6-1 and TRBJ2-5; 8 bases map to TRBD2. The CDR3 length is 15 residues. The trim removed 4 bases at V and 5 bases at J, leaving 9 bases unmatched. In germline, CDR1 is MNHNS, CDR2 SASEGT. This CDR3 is CASSVSGLEAETQYF. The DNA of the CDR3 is TGTGCCAGCAGTGTGTCGGGACTAGAGGCGGAGACCCAGTACTTC.

In DNA form, the CDR3 reads TGTGCCAGCCTGGACAGGGATAACAATCAGCCCCAGCATTTT. Its protein is CASLDRDNNQPQHF. The rearrangement uses TRBV2 and TRBJ1-5, with 8 bases lining up with TRBD1. The V segment lost 8 bases and the J segment 3 bases; nucleotides outside the gene matches: 6. The CDR3 totals 14 residues. Germline CDR1 and CDR2: SNHLY and FYNNEI.